This T cell receptor (beta chain) was identified during a study of blood T cell repertoires in COVID-19. Study overall: Nucleic acid was either cDNA or gDNA, and it came from T cells, B-cell-depleted T cells, or PBMCs.

The assay was immunoSEQ multiplex PCR, and TCRdb's table has in-frame clones only and misses some. The sample holds approximately 250,000 clones, 86% seen once. The germline V gene encodes CDR1 MDHEN and CDR2 SYDVKM. This CDR3 is 15 amino acids long. V trimming: 8 bases; J trimming: 4 bases; junction bases outside the gene matches: 8. Sequenced material: peripheral blood. The rearrangement uses TRBV28 and TRBJ2-6, with TRBD1 matching 7 bases. The clonotype was recovered from a man in his forties with active or convalescent COVID-19. The CDR3: CASHRQGTGANVLTF. DNA for the CDR3: TGTGCCAGCCATAGACAGGGCACGGGGGCCAACGTCCTGACTTTC.